This TCR beta chain was sequenced in a study of blood T cell repertoires in COVID-19. Study information: The United States, Italy and Spain were the sources of the acute and convalescent COVID-19 samples. The analysed material was cDNA or gDNA that came from T cells, B-cell-depleted T cells, or PBMCs.

Original methodology: For nucleated cells, counts were estimated from reference gene primer amplification. Profiling relied on immunoSEQ multiplex PCR, and the TCRdb table lists in-frame clones only, not all of them. V and J calls and clone size come straight from that table; D and trimming were deduced from the DNA. The sample lists some 170,000 clones, about 87% occurring once. The CDR3 totals 15 residues. Germline V gives CDR1 SGHTA, CDR2 FQGNSA. V shed 7 bases and J 4 bases; nucleotides not matched to a gene: 10. The material sequenced was peripheral blood. This receptor was taken from a woman between 45 and 60 years old with acute or convalescent COVID-19. This chain uses TRBV7-2 with TRBJ2-7; 10 bases are a match to TRBD2. The CDR3, as DNA: TGTGCCAGCACTGGACTAGGGACTAGCGCGTACGAGCAGTACTTC. Its protein product is CASTGLGTSAYEQYF.